The 11 T cell receptor beta chains given below trace back to one sample, sequenced in a study of CD8+CD57+ T cells in acquired aplastic anemia. Patients sequenced had flow cytometry evidence of CD8+CD57+ cell expansion. Researchers used genomic DNA as the template to profile TCR beta VDJ and CDR3. MiXCR, applied by TCRdb to the reads, yields one record per CDR3 protein. The top ten clones hold over 25% of a sample with 170,000 or so distinct CDR3 sequences, more than 40% of them seen once. The sample was sorted CD4+, CD8+, or CD8+CD57+ T cells (not recorded which) from PBMCs. All receptors derive from a human donor with aplastic anemia.

CDR3 protein: CSARVLGQISYEQYF. Written as DNA, the CDR3 is TGCAGTGCTAGAGTCTTAGGACAGATCTCCTACGAGCAGTACTTC. This chain uses TRBV20-1 with TRBJ2-7; possible D gene TRBD1, 6 bases. CDR3 length: 15 amino acids. V was cut by 1 base and J by 0 bases, with 13 bases left in between. Germline lookup yields CDR1 DFQATT and CDR2 SNEGSKA (reference sequence).

At least ten counts were recorded for this clonotype. V and J are TRBV4-1 and TRBJ1-2; no clear D. This CDR3 has 12 residues. Germline V lookup: CDR1 MGHRA, CDR2 YSYEKL. Trimming cost V 6 bases and J 8 bases, with 13 bases left between them. This CDR3 is CASSTGSWGYTF. The CDR3 bases are TGCGCCAGCAGTACGGGGTCATGGGGCTACACCTTC.

The J gene is TRBJ2-7, the V gene TRBV20-1, with a possible D match to TRBD1 (6 bases). Germline-derived CDR1 and CDR2 are DFQATT and SNEGSKA (reference sequence). V was pared by 4 bases and J by 3 bases, with 19 bases between. The CDR3 runs to 15 residues. In DNA, the CDR3 is TGCAGTGCTACGAAACAGGGAAGTAATATCTACGAGCAGTACTTC. It translates to CSATKQGSNIYEQYF.

This clonotype was found many times. This rearrangement joins TRBV7-9 to TRBJ2-5; D call uncertain. This CDR3 is 15 amino acids long. The germline V gene has CDR1 SEHNR and CDR2 FQNEAQ (reference sequence). Trimming left V 0 bases short and J 1 base short, with 9 bases between. The CDR3 loop reads CASSLATTFQETQYF. CDR3 bases: TGTGCCAGCAGCTTAGCGACGACGTTCCAAGAGACCCAGTACTTC.

The chain carries TRBV20-1 and TRBJ2-7; D is perhaps TRBD1 or TRBD2 (5 bases each). From germline, CDR1 is DFQATT and CDR2 SNEGSKA (reference sequence). CDR3 length: 14 amino acids. V lost 2 bases and J lost 2, with 13 bases in between. The CDR3 bases are TGCAGTGCTAGACCGGCAGGGAGACCCTACGAGCAGTACTTC. The encoded protein is CSARPAGRPYEQYF.

This clonotype was detected ten times or more. The chain joins TRBV20-1 to TRBJ2-6, with 8 nucleotides matching TRBD1. V was clipped by 6 bases and J by 3 bases; unmatched bases: 7. CDR3 length: 15 amino acids. The germline gives CDR1 DFQATT, CDR2 SNEGSKA (reference sequence). This CDR3 reads CSAIRTGNGANVLTF. The CDR3 nucleotides are TGCAGTGCGATCCGGACAGGGAATGGGGCCAACGTCCTGACTTTC.

The genes are TRBV10-3 and TRBJ2-7; a possible D gene is TRBD2 (6 bases). The germline V gene encodes CDR1 ENHRY and CDR2 SYGVKD. Deletions cut 11 bases from V and 3 bases from J, with 14 bases between. There are 12 residues in the CDR3. The DNA of the CDR3 is TGTGCCGCCGGCCAAGCGGGCTACGAGCAGTACTTC. Protein sequence: CAAGQAGYEQYF.

The rearrangement joins TRBV10-2 to TRBJ2-7, with 11 nucleotides matching TRBD2. CDR1 WSHSY and CDR2 SAAADI come from the germline V gene. This CDR3 contains 17 residues. Trimming removed 2 bases from V and 0 bases from J; junction bases left unmatched: 6. CDR3 sequence reads: CASSEVSSGGSSYEQYF. The CDR3 DNA reads TGCGCCAGCAGTGAGGTTTCTAGCGGGGGGTCCTCCTACGAGCAGTACTTC.

The V gene is TRBV10-3, the J gene TRBJ1-2; D ambiguous. CDR1 is ENHRY, CDR2 SYGVKD, per germline. V was clipped by 10 bases and J by 8 bases, with 32 bases between them. CDR3 length equals 17 residues. CDR3 DNA sequence: TGTGCCAGCTCACCACAACACGGACCCGCCGGGGATGAGGGCTACACCTTC. Translated: CASSPQHGPAGDEGYTF.

This clonotype was recorded at least ten times. The genes are TRBV20-1 and TRBJ1-2, with TRBD1 matching over 7 bases. The germline gives CDR1 DFQATT, CDR2 SNEGSKA (reference sequence). The CDR3 loop spans 14 amino acids. V dropped 3 bases and J dropped 8; count of bases not matched to a gene: 12. CDR3 sequence reads: CSARPGGGHNGYTF. The CDR3 region has the DNA TGCAGTGCTAGGCCAGGGGGGGGCCACAACGGCTACACCTTC.

The gene calls are TRBV7-2 and TRBJ1-6; D unclear. Germline CDR1 and CDR2: SGHTA and FQGNSA. V lost 1 base and J lost 10, with 11 bases in between. This CDR3 comprises 14 residues. The CDR3 protein is CASSLGTVTSPLHF. The CDR3, as DNA: TGTGCCAGCAGCTTAGGCACAGTCACCTCACCCCTCCACTTT.